This T cell receptor beta chain stems from a study of blood T cells in healthy people across ages. The use of a sample-barcoded 5' primer and a J-beta primer mix characterized a second PCR of roughly 7 to 11 cycles. TCRdb reanalysed the 5' RACE reads using MiXCR and keeps one entry per CDR3 protein. The table shows fewer than 1.5 million distinct CDR3 sequences, with 40% to 50% occurring only once. The CDR3 extends over 18 amino acids. Trimming removed 2 bases from V and 9 bases from J; junction bases left unmatched: 15. Germline CDR1 MGHRA, CDR2 YSYEKL. This clonotype has more than one count but fewer than ten.

This clonotype was sampled from a woman aged 18-29 years in good health. This sequence joins TRBV4-1 and TRBJ2-1, with 11 bases that match TRBD2. Sequenced input: blood. The CDR3 nucleotides read TGCGCCAGCAGCCAAAGTAGTTGGGGGACTAGCGGAGAGGGTGAGCAGTTCTTC. Protein product: CASSQSSWGTSGEGEQFF.